This T cell receptor (beta chain) appears in the sequencing data of a study of graft-versus-host responses after intestinal transplantation. Study-wide context: Recipients were all induced with anti-thymocyte globulin, then given tacrolimus and steroids for 3 to 4 years.

A word on this clone: Its antigen is not known.

The length of the CDR3 is 16 residues. Germline loops: CDR1 LNHDA, CDR2 SQIVND (reference sequence). With 6 bases clipped from V and 0 bases from J, the junction kept 7 bases outside the gene matches. Method: immunoSEQ multiplex PCR; TCRdb's copy keeps in-frame clones and lacks some. The sample lists about 130,000 clones, 92% occurring once. This specimen was unstimulated CD4+ T cells sorted from spleen or lymph node cells, taken before intestinal transplant. The rearrangement joins TRBV19 to TRBJ2-1, with 8 positions matching TRBD2. The clonotype originates from a human donor who received an intestinal transplant. The CDR3 reads CASSPLAESSYNEQFF. CDR3 bases: TGTGCCAGTAGCCCACTAGCGGAGAGCTCCTACAATGAGCAGTTCTTC.